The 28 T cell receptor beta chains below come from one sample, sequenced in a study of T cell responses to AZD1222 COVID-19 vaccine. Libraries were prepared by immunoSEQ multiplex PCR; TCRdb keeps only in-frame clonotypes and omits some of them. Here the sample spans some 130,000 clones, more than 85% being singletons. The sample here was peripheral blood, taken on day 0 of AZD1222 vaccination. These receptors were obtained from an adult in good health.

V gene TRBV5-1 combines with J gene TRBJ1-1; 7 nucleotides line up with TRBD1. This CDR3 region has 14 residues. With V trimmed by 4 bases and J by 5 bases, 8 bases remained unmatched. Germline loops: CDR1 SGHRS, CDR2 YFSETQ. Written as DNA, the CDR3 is TGCGCCAGCAGCGAGGGGGCGCGGAGGACTGAAGCTTTCTTT. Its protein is CASSEGARRTEAFF. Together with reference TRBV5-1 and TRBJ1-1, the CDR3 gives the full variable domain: KAGVTQTPRYLIKTRGQQVTLSCSPISGHRSVSWYQQTPGQGLQFLFEYFSETQRNKGNFPGRFSGRQFSNSRSEMNVSTLELGDSALYLCASSEGARRTEAFFGQGTRLTVV.

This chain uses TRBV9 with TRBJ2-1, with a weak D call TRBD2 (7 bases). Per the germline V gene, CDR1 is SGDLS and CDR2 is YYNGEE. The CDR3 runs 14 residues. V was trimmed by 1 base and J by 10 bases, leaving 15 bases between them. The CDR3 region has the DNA TGTGCCAGCAGCGTATCTAGCGGAACAGGGGAGCAGTTCTTC. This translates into CASSVSSGTGEQFF.

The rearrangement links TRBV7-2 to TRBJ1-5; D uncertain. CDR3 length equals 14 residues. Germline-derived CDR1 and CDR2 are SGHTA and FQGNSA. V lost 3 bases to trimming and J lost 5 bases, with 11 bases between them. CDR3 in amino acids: CASSFRRLDQPQHF. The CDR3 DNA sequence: TGTGCCAGCAGCTTCCGTCGGTTGGATCAGCCCCAGCATTTT.

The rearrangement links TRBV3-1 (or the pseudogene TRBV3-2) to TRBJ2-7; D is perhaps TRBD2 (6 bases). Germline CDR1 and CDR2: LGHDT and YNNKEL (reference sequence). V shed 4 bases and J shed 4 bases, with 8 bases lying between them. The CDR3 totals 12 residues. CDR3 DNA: TGTGCCAGCAGCCGGGACTCATACGAGCAGTACTTC. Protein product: CASSRDSYEQYF.

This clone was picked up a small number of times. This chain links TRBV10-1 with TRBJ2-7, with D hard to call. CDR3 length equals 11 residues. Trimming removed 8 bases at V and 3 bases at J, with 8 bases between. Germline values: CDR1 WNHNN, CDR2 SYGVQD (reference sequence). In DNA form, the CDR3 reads TGCGCCAGCGCCGACAACTACGAGCAGTACTTC. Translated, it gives CASADNYEQYF.

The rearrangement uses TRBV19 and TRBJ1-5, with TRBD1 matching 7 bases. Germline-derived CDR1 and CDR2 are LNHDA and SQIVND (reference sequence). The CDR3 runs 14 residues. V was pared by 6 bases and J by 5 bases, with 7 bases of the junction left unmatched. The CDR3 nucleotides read TGTGCCAGTAGGGAGTGGAGGGGGCATCAGCCCCAGCATTTT. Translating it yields CASREWRGHQPQHF.

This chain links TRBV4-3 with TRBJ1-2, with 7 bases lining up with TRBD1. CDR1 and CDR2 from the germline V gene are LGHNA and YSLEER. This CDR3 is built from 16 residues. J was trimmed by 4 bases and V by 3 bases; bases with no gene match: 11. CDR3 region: CASSQGIRDSLYGYTF. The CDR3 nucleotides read TGCGCCAGCAGCCAGGGCATCCGGGACAGCCTCTATGGCTACACCTTC.

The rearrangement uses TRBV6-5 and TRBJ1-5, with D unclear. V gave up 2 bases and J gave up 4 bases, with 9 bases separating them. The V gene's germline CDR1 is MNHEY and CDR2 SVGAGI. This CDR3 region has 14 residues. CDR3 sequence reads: CASSYAGLNQPQHF. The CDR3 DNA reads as TGTGCCAGCAGTTACGCGGGATTAAATCAGCCCCAGCATTTT.

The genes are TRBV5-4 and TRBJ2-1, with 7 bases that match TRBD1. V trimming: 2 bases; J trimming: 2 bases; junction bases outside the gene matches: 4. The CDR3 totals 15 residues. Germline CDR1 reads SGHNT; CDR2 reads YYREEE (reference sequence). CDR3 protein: CASSFGQDAYNEQFF. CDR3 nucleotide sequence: TGTGCCAGCAGCTTTGGACAGGATGCCTACAATGAGCAGTTCTTC. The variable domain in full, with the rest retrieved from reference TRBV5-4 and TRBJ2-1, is ETGVTQSPTHLIKTRGQQVTLRCSSQSGHNTVSWYQQALGQGPQFIFQYYREEENGRGNFPPRFSGLQFPNYSSELNVNALELDDSALYLCASSFGQDAYNEQFFGPGTRLTVL.

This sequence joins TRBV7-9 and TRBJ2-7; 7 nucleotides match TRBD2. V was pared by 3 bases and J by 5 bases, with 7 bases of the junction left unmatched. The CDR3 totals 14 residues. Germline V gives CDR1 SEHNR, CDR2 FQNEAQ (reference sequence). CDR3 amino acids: CASSFGRGGDEQYF. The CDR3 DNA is TGTGCCAGCAGCTTTGGGAGGGGAGGCGACGAGCAGTACTTC.

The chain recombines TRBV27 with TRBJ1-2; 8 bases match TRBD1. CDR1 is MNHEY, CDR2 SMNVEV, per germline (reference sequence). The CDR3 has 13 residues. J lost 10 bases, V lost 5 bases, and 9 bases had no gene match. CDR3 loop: CASSLDRGRDYTF. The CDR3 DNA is TGTGCCAGCAGTCTCGACAGGGGACGGGACTACACCTTC.

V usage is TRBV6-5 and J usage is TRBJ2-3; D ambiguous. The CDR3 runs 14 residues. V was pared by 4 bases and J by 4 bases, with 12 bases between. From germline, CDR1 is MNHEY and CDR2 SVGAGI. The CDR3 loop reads CASSWFSVPDTQYF. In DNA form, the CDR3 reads TGTGCCAGCAGTTGGTTTTCAGTTCCAGATACGCAGTATTTT.

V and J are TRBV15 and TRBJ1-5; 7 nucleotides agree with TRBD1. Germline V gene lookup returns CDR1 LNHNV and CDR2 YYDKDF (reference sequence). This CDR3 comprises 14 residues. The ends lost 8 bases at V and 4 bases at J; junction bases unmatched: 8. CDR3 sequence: CATRDRDENQPQHF. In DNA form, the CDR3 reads TGTGCCACCCGAGACAGGGACGAAAATCAGCCCCAGCATTTT.

This CDR3 is CASSLLGISNQPQHF. The DNA of the CDR3 is TGTGCCAGCAGTCTCCTTGGGATTAGCAATCAGCCCCAGCATTTT. The chain joins TRBV6-5 to TRBJ1-5; D is unresolved. The CDR3 runs 15 residues. V gave up 5 bases and J gave up 0 bases, with 11 bases separating them. Per germline, CDR1 MNHEY and CDR2 SVGAGI.

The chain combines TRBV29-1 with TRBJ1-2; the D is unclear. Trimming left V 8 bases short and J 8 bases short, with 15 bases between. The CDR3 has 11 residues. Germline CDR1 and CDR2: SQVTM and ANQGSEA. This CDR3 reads CSSPAPFGYTF. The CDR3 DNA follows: TGCAGCTCTCCGGCACCTTTCGGCTACACCTTC.

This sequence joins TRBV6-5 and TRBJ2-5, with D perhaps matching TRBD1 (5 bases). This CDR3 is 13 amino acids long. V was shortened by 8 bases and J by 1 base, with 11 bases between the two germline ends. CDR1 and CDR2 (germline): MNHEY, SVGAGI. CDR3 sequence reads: CASGATAQETQYF. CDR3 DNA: TGTGCCAGCGGGGCCACGGCCCAAGAGACCCAGTACTTC.

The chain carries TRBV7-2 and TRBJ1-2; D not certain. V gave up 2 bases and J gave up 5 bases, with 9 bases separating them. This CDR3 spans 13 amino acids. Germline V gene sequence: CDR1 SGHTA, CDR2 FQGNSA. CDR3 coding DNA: TGTGCCAGCAGCTTACGCGACCAATATGGCTACACCTTC. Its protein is CASSLRDQYGYTF. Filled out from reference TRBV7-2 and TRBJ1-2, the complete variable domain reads GAGVSQSPSNKVTEKGKDVELRCDPISGHTALYWYRQSLGQGLEFLIYFQGNSAPDKSGLPSDRFSAERTGGSVSTLTIQRTQQEDSAVYLCASSLRDQYGYTFGSGTRLTVV.

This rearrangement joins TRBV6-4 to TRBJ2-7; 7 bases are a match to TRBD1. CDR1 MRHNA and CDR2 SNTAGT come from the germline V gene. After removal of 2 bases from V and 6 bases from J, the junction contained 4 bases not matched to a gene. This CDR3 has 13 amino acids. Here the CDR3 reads CASSDPRTGEQYF. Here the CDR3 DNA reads TGTGCCAGCAGTGACCCCCGGACAGGCGAGCAGTACTTC.

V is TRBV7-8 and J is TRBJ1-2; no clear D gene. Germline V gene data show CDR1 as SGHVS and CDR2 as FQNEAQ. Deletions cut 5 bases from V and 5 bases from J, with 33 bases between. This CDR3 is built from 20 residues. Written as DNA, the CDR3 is TGTGCCAGCAGCGTAGACGGTTGGGCTCTTGGGTCCTCTCCTCTATATGGCTACACCTTC. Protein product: CASSVDGWALGSSPLYGYTF.

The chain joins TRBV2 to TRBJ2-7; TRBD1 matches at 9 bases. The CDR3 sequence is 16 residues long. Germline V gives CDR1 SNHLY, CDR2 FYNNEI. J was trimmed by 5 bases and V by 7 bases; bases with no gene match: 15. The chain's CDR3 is CASTLMHLGTGNEQYF. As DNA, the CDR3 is TGTGCCAGCACCCTGATGCACCTCGGGACAGGGAACGAGCAGTACTTC.

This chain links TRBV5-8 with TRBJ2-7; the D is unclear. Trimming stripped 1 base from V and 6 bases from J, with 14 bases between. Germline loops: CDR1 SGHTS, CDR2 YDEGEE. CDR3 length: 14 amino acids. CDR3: CASSLRRQLSEQYF. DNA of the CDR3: TGTGCCAGCAGCTTGCGCCGCCAGCTGAGCGAGCAGTACTTC.

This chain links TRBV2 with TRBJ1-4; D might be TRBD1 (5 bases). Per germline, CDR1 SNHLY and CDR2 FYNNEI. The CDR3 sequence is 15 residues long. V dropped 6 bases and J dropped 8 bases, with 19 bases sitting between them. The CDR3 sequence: CASSPRATAQEKLFF. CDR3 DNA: TGTGCCAGCAGCCCCAGGGCGACTGCCCAAGAAAAACTGTTTTTT.

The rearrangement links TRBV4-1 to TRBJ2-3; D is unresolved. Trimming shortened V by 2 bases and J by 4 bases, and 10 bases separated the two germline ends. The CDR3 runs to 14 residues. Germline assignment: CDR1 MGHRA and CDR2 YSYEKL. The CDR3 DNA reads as TGCGCCAGCAGCCAACGAACTGGGGCAGATACGCAGTATTTT. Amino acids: CASSQRTGADTQYF.

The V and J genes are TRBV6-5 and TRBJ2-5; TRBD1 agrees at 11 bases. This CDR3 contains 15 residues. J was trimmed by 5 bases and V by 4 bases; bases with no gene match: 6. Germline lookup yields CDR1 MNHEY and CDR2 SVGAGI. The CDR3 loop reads CASSFGQGARETQYF. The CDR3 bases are TGTGCCAGCAGTTTCGGACAGGGGGCAAGGGAGACCCAGTACTTC.

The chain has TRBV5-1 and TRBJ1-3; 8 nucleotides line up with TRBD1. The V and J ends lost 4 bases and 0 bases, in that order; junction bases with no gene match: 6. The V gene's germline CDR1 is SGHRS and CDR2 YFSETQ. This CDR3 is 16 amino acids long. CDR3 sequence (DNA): TGCGCCAGCAGCGGACAGGGAACGGGCTCTGGAAACACCATATATTTT. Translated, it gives CASSGQGTGSGNTIYF.

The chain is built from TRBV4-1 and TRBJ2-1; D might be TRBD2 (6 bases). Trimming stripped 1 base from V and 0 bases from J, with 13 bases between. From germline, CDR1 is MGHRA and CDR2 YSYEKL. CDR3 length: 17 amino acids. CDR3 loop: CASSQAMVADSYNEQFF. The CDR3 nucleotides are TGCGCCAGCAGCCAAGCAATGGTAGCGGACTCCTACAATGAGCAGTTCTTC.

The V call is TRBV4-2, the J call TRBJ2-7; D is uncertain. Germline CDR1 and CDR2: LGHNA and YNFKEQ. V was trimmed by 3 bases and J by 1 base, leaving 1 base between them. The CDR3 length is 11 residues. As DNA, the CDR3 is TGTGCCAGCAGCCAGTCCTACGAGCAGTACTTC. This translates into CASSQSYEQYF.

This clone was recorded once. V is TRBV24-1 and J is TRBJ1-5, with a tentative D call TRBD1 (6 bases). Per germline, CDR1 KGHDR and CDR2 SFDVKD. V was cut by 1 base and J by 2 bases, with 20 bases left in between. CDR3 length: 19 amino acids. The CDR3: CATSDFIGNREAGNQPQHF. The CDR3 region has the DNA TGTGCCACCAGTGATTTCATAGGGAACAGGGAGGCCGGCAATCAGCCCCAGCATTTT.